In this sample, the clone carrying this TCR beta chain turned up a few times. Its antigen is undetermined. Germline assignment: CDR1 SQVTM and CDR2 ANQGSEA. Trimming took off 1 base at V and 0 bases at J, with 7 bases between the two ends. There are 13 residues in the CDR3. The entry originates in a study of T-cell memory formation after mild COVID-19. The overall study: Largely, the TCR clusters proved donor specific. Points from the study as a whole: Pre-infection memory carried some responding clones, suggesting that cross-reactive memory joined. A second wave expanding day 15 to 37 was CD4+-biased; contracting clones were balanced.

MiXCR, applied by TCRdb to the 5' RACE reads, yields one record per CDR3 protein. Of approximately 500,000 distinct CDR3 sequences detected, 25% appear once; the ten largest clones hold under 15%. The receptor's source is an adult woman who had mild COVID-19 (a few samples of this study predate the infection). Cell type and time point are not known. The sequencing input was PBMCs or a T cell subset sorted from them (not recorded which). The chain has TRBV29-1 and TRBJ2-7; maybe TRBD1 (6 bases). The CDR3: CSVEGDISYEQYF. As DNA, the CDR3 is TGCAGCGTTGAAGGGGACATCTCCTACGAGCAGTACTTC.